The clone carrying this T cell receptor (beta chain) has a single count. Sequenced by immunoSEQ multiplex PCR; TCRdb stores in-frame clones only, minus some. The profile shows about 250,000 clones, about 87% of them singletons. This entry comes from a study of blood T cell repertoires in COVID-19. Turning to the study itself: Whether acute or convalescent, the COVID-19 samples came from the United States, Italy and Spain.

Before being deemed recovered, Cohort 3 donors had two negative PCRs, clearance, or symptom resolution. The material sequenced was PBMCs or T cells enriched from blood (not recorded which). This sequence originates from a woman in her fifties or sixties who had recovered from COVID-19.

This CDR3 is CSVRFFNEQFF. The CDR3 DNA sequence: TGCAGTGTCAGGTTTTTCAATGAGCAGTTCTTC. The chain combines TRBV20-1 with TRBJ2-1; D is uncertain. The CDR3 spans 11 residues. Germline values: CDR1 DFQATT, CDR2 SNEGSKA (reference sequence). Trimming took off 7 bases at V and 6 bases at J, with 10 bases between the two ends.